Following are 5 T cell receptor beta chains from one sample sequenced in a study of vaccination effects on CD4 cells after COVID-19. ViraFEST expansion of antigen-specific CD4+ T cells with viral peptide pools preceded sequencing. Cells that had been cultured for 10 days were the source of isolated CD4+ T cells. These receptors lack a known antigen. Measured with immunoSEQ multiplex PCR; TCRdb has only the in-frame clones, and not every one. The sample contains about 61,000 clones, 80% to 90% of which appear only once. The sample consisted of CD4+ T cells from PBMCs cultured with HCoV-229E spike peptides, taken before COVID-19 vaccination. All receptors derive from a human donor who received a COVID-19 vaccine.

This rearrangement joins TRBV6-6 to TRBJ1-4; D may be TRBD1 (5 bases). Deletions cut 4 bases from V and 2 bases from J, with 8 bases between. The CDR3 is 14 residues long. The germline V gene has CDR1 MNHNY and CDR2 SVGAGI (reference sequence). CDR3 coding DNA: TGTGCCAGCAGTTCAGGGTCGACTAATGAAAAACTGTTTTTT. Its translation: CASSSGSTNEKLFF.

The chain recombines TRBV9 with TRBJ2-3, with 13 bases fitting TRBD2. V was pared by 1 base and J by 4 bases, with 6 bases of the junction left unmatched. Germline loops: CDR1 SGDLS, CDR2 YYNGEE. The CDR3 is 17 amino acids. The CDR3 region is CASSVTPGTSGADTQYF. For the CDR3, the DNA is TGTGCCAGCAGCGTAACCCCCGGGACTAGCGGGGCAGATACGCAGTATTTT.

In this sample, this clone turned up a few times. The chain couples TRBV5-4 to TRBJ1-3, with D possibly being TRBD1 (5 bases). The germline CDR1 and CDR2 sequences are SGHNT and YYREEE (reference sequence). Trimming removed 0 bases from V and 4 bases from J, with 11 bases in between. The CDR3 covers 15 residues. The CDR3 spells CASSLAATAGNTIYF. The CDR3 DNA is TGTGCCAGCAGCTTGGCCGCGACAGCGGGAAACACCATATATTTT.

The chain links TRBV9 to TRBJ2-2, with no clear D. Germline CDR1 and CDR2: SGDLS and YYNGEE. The CDR3 is 14 residues long. V was trimmed by 1 base and J by 0 bases, leaving 4 bases between them. The CDR3 DNA follows: TGTGCCAGCAGCGTATCAGCGAACACCGGGGAGCTGTTTTTT. Translating it yields CASSVSANTGELFF. The full variable domain, with the rest looked up from reference TRBV9 and TRBJ2-2, is DSGVTQTPKHLITATGQRVTLRCSPRSGDLSVYWYQQSLDQGLQFLIQYYNGEERAKGNILERFSAQQFPDLHSELNLSSLELGDSALYFCASSVSANTGELFFGEGSRLTVL.

The sample holds a few counts of this clone. V gene TRBV15 combines with J gene TRBJ2-5; 11 nucleotides line up with TRBD2. From germline, CDR1 is LNHNV and CDR2 YYDKDF (reference sequence). The CDR3 covers 16 residues. V shed 0 bases and J 5 bases; nucleotides not matched to a gene: 5. CDR3 nucleotides: TGTGCCACCAGCAGAGATCGACTAGCGGGGACCGAGACCCAGTACTTC. Translation: CATSRDRLAGTETQYF.